This T cell receptor beta chain was obtained from a study of T cells after yellow fever vaccination. The overall study: For low cell numbers, libraries were made with SMART-Seq v4 Ultra Low Input.

One entry per CDR3 protein, called by TCRdb with MiXCR from the 5' RACE reads. This table has 300,000 to 400,000 distinct CDR3 sequences, 8.7% appearing once. The junction had 10 bases not matched to a gene; V was cut back by 6 bases and J by 6 bases. The CDR3 runs to 16 residues. In the case of this clonotype: What it binds is unknown.

General study findings and limits: Among all clonotypes, a small share was observed in both CD4 and CD8 compartments. From the bulk population, abundant clonotypes could contaminate and appear within FACS-sorted repertoires.

The clonotype originates from a young man who received the YFV17D yellow fever vaccine. The sequencing here drew on PBMCs, taken on the day of the first yellow fever vaccination. V gene TRBV12-3 or TRBV12-4 combines with J gene TRBJ1-5; 11 nucleotides match TRBD1. CDR3 nucleotides: TGTGCCAGCAGCCCTGGACAGGGGGCGCAGGGTCAGCCCCAGCATTTT. Its protein is CASSPGQGAQGQPQHF.